This T cell receptor beta chain was identified during a study of beta chain features in type 1 diabetes. Study-level background: Similarity in age, gender and cell yields was seen between patients and healthy donors.

Of note for this clone: Its specificity is unknown.

There was one heparinised blood draw per donor, averaging roughly 120 mL. Sorted populations all exceeded 95% purity. Every bit of the isolated RNA underwent reverse transcription, so sequencing read expressed TCRB transcripts. Sequencing used immunoSEQ multiplex PCR; TCRdb keeps in-frame clones, though not all of them. The sample shows about 620,000 clones, around a sixth of them seen only once. Study-level results: Cells with high TCR expression could be over-represented by cDNA sequencing.

The germline V gene encodes CDR1 SGHTA and CDR2 FQGTGA. This CDR3 spans 14 amino acids. Trimming at V came to 6 bases and at J to 6 bases, leaving 4 bases not matched to a gene. This sequence originates from a young man in good health. Sequencing was carried out using naive CD4+ T cells from blood. The V gene is TRBV7-3, the J gene TRBJ2-1; 11 nucleotides agree with TRBD1. The CDR3 sequence: CASRPGTGGNEQFF. The CDR3 bases are TGTGCCAGCAGACCCGGGACAGGGGGCAATGAGCAGTTCTTC.